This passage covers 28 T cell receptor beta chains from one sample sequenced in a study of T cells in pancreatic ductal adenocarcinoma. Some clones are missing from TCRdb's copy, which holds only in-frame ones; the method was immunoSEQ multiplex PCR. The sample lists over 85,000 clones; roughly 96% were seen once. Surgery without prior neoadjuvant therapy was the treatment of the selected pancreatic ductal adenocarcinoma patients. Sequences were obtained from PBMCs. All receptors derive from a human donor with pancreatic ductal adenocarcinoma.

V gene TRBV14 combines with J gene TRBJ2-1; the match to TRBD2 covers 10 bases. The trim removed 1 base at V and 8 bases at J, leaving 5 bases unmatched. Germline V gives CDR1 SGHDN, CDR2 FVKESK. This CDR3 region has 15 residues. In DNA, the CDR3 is TGTGCCAGCAGCCAAGGGCTAGCGGGAGCTCATGAGCAGTTCTTC. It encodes CASSQGLAGAHEQFF.

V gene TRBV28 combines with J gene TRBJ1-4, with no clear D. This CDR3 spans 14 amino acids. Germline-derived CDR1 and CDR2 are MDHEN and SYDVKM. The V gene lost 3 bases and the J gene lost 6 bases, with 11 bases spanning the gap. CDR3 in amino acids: CASSLGRRYEKLFF. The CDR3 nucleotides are TGTGCCAGCAGTTTGGGCAGGAGGTATGAAAAACTGTTTTTT. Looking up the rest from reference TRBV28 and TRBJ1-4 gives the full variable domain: DVKVTQSSRYLVKRTGEKVFLECVQDMDHENMFWYRQDPGLGLRLIYFSYDVKMKEKGDIPEGYSVSREKKERFSLILESASTNQTSMYLCASSLGRRYEKLFFGSGTQLSVL.

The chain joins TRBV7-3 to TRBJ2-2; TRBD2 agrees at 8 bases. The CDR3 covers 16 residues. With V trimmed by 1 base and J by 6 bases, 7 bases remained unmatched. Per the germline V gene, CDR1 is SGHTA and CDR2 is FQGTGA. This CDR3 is CASSLMQRENAGELFF. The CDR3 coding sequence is TGTGCCAGCAGCTTAATGCAGCGGGAGAATGCCGGGGAGCTGTTTTTT.

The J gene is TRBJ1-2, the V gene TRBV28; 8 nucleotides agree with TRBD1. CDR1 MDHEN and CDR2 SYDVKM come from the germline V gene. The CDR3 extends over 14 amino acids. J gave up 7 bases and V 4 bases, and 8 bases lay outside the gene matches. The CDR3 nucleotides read TGTGCCAGCAGTTCCGGACAGGGCACTCGTGGCTACACCTTC. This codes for CASSSGQGTRGYTF.

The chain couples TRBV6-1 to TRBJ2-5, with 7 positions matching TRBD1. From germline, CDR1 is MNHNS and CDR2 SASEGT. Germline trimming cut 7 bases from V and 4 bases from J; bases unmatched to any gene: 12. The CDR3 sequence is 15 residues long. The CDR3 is CASTGGQPRGETQYF. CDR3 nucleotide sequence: TGTGCCAGCACTGGGGGACAGCCCCGGGGAGAGACCCAGTACTTC.

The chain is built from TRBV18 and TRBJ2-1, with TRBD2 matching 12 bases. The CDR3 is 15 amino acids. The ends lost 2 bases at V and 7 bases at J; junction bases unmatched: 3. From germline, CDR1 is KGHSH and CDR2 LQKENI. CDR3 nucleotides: TGTGCCAGCTCACCAAGGCTAGCGGGAGGGAATGAGCAGTTCTTC. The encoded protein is CASSPRLAGGNEQFF.

CDR3: CASSILGQGIYEQYF. CDR3 coding DNA: TGTGCCAGTAGTATCCTGGGACAGGGTATCTACGAGCAGTACTTC. The chain is built from TRBV19 and TRBJ2-7; 9 nucleotides line up with TRBD1. The CDR3 extends over 15 amino acids. V was pared by 3 bases and J by 3 bases, with 6 bases of the junction left unmatched. Germline loops: CDR1 LNHDA, CDR2 SQIVND (reference sequence).

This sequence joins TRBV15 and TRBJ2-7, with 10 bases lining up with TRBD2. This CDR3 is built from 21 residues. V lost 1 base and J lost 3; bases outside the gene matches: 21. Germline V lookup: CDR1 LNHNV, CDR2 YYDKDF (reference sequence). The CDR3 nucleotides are TGTGCCACCAGCAGAGTGGCTCGGGGGGCTAGCGGGAGTGGAAGGGACTACGAGCAGTACTTC. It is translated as CATSRVARGASGSGRDYEQYF.

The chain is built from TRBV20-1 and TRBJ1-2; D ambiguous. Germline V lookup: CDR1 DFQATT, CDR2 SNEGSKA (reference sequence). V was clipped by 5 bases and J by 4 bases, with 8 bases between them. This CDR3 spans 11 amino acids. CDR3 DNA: TGCAGTGCTCGAACAGTCTATGGCTACACCTTC. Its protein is CSARTVYGYTF.

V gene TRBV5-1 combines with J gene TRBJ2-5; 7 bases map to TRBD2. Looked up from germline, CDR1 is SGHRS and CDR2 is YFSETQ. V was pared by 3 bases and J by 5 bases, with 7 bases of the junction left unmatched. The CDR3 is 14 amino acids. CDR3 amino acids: CASSSGGGEETQYF. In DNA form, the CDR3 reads TGCGCCAGCAGCTCGGGAGGTGGAGAGGAGACCCAGTACTTC.

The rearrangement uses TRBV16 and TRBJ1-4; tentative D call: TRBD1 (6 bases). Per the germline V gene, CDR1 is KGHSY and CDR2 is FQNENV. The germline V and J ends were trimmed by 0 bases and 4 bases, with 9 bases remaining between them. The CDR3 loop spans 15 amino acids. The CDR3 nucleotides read TGTGCCAGCAGCCAATCGGCAGGGGTTAATGAAAAACTGTTTTTT. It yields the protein CASSQSAGVNEKLFF.

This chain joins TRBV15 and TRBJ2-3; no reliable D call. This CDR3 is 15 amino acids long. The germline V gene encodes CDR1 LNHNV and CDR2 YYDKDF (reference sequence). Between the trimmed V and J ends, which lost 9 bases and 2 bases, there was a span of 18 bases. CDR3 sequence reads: CATTRNTLPTDTQYF. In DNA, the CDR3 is TGTGCCACTACCCGAAACACGTTACCCACAGATACGCAGTATTTT.

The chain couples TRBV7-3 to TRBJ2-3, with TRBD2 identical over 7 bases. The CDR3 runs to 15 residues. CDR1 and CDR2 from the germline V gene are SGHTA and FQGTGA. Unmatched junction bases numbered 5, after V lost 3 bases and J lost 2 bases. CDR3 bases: TGTGCCAGCAGCTTCGGGGGGTCGGACACAGATACGCAGTATTTT. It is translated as CASSFGGSDTDTQYF.

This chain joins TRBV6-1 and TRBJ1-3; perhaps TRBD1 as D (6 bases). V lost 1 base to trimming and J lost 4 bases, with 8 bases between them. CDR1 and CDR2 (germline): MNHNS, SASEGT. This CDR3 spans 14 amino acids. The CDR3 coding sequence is TGTGCCAGCAGTGAAGGGACAGTAGGAAACACCATATATTTT. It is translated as CASSEGTVGNTIYF.

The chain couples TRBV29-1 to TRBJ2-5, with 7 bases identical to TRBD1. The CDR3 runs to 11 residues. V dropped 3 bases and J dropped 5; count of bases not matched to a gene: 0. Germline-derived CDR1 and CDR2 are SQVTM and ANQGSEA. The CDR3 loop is CSVEDRETQYF. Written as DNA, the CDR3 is TGCAGCGTTGAGGACAGGGAGACCCAGTACTTC.

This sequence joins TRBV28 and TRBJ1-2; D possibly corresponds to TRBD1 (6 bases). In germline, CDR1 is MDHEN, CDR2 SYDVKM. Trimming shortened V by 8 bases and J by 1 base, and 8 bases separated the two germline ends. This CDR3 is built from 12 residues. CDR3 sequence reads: CASWGLNYGYTF. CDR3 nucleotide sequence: TGTGCCAGCTGGGGGCTTAACTATGGCTACACCTTC.

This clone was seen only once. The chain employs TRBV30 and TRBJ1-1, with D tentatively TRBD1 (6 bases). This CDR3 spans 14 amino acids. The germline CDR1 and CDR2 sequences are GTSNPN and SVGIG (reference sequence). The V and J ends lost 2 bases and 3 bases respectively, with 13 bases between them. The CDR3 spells CAWSRNSGDTEAFF. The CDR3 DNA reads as TGTGCCTGGAGTCGAAATTCAGGGGACACTGAAGCTTTCTTT.

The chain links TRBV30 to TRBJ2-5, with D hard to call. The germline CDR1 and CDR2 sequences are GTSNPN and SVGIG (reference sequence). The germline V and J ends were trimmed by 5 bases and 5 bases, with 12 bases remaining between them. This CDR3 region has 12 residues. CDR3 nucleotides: TGTGCCTGGGCCACCGGAGCCGAGACCCAGTACTTC. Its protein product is CAWATGAETQYF.

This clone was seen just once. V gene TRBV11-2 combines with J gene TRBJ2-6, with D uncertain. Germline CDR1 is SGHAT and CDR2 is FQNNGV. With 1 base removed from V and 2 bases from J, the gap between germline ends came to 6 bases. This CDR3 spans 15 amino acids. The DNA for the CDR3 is TGTGCCAGCAGCTTAGTTCAGGCTGGGGCCAACGTCCTGACTTTC. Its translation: CASSLVQAGANVLTF.

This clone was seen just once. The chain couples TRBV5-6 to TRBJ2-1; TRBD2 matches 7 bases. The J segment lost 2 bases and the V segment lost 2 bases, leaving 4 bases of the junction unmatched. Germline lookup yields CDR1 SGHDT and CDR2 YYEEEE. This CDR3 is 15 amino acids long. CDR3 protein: CASSFPTSAYNEQFF. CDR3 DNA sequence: TGTGCCAGCAGCTTCCCTACTAGCGCCTACAATGAGCAGTTCTTC. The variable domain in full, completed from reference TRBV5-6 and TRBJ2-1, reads DAGVTQSPTHLIKTRGQQVTLRCSPKSGHDTVSWYQQALGQGPQFIFQYYEEEERQRGNFPDRFSGHQFPNYSSELNVNALLLGDSALYLCASSFPTSAYNEQFFGPGTRLTVL.

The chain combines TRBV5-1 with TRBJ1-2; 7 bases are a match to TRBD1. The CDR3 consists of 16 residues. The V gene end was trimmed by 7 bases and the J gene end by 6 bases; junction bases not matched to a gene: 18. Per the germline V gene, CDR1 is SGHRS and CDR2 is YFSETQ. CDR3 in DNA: TGCGCCAGCGCCCGGGGCCTACAGGGGATTTTAGATGGCTACACCTTC. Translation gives CASARGLQGILDGYTF.

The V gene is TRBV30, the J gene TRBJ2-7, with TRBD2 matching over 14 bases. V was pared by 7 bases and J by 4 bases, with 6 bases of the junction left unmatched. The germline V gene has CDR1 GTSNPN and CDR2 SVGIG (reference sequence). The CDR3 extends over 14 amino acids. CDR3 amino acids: CASGTSGSAYEQYF. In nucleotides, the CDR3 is TGTGCCTCAGGGACTAGCGGGAGTGCGTACGAGCAGTACTTC.

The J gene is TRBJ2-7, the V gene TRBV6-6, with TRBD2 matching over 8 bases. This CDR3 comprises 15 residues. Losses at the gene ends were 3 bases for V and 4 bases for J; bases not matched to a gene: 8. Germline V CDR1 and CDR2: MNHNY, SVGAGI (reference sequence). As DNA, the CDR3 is TGTGCCAGCAGTTATGGAGCGGGAGCTTCTTACGAGCAGTACTTC. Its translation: CASSYGAGASYEQYF.

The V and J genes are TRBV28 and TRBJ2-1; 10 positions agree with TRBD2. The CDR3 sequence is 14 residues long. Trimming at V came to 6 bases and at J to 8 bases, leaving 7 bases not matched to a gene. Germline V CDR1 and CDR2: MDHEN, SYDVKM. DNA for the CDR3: TGTGCCAGCAGACCGGGACTAGCGTCCGATGAGCAGTTCTTC. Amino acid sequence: CASRPGLASDEQFF.

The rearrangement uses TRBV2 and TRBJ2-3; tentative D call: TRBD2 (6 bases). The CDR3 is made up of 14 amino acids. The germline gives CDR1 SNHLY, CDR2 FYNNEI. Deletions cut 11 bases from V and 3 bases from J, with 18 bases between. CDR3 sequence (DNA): TGTGCCCTTCGACGCCGGGAGACGACAGATACGCAGTATTTT. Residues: CALRRRETTDTQYF.

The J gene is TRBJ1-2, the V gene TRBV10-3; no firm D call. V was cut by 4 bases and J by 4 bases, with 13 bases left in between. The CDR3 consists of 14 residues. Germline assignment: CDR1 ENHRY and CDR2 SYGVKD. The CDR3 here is CAISGPEVSYGYTF. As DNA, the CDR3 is TGTGCCATCAGTGGTCCGGAGGTGAGCTATGGCTACACCTTC.

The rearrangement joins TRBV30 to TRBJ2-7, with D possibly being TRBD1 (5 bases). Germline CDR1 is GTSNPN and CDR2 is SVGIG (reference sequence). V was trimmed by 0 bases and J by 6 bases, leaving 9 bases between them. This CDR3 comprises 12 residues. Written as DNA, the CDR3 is TGTGCCTGGAGTGTAAAGGGGCGCGAGCAGTACTTC. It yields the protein CAWSVKGREQYF.

CDR3 bases: TGCGCCAGCAGCTCCTCGGGACAGTATAATCAGCCCCAGCATTTT. As protein: CASSSSGQYNQPQHF. The chain carries TRBV23-1 and TRBJ1-5, with 7 nucleotides matching TRBD1. TRBV23-1 is treated as an ORF (open reading frame) with a function not yet certain. The trim removed 6 bases at V and 4 bases at J, leaving 9 bases unmatched. The CDR3 consists of 15 residues.